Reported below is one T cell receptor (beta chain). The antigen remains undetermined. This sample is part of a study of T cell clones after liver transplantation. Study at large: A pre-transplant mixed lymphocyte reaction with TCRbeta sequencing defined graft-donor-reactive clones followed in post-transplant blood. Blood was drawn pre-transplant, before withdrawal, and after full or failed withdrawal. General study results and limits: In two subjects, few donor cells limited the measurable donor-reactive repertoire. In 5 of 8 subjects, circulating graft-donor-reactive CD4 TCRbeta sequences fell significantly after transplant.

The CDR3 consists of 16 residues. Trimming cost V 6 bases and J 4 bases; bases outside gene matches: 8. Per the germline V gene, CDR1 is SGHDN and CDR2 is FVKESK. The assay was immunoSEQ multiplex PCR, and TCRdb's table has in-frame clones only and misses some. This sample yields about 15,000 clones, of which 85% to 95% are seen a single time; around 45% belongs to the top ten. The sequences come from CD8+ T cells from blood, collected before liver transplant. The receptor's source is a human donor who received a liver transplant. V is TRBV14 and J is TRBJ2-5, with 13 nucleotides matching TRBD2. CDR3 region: CASSYGTSGVGETQYF. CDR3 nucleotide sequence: TGTGCCAGCAGTTACGGGACTAGCGGGGTTGGAGAGACCCAGTACTTC.